Here is one T cell receptor beta chain with its context. Its specificity is unknown. These data come from a study of T cell clonotyping in hematopoietic cell transplantation. Produced via immunoSEQ multiplex PCR; TCRdb's table is partial and in-frame only. This sample carries roughly 13,000 clones, around 97% of them seen once, and the ten largest clones take approximately 4%. Findings of the study overall: CD4 and CD8 repertoire contributions could not be separated without sorting. Broader posttransplant TCR repertoire diversity was predicted by graft donor and pretransplant recipient Inverse Simpson Index values. After transplant, recipient diversity fell while pathologically expanded clonotypes grew through day 180. Few recipient clonotypes overlapped donors; over 97% were de novo at given depth.

V lost 3 bases and J lost 1, with 10 bases in between. CDR1 is SGDLS, CDR2 YYNGEE, per germline. CDR3 length: 14 amino acids. The TCR sequence derives from a female patient in her forties or fifties who had an allogeneic stem cell transplant from an unrelated donor, so T cells may come from the graft donor. Some clones in this sample may be carry-over from other donors' samples. Sample: peripheral blood mononuclear cells, taken 30 days after allogeneic stem cell transplant. The V gene is TRBV9, the J gene TRBJ1-1; D perhaps matches TRBD1 (6 bases). CDR3 amino acids: CASSAQGGNTEAFF. CDR3 DNA sequence: TGTGCCAGCAGCGCACAGGGAGGGAACACTGAAGCTTTCTTT. Based on the CDR3 plus reference TRBV9 and TRBJ1-1, the full variable domain is DSGVTQTPKHLITATGQRVTLRCSPRSGDLSVYWYQQSLDQGLQFLIQYYNGEERAKGNILERFSAQQFPDLHSELNLSSLELGDSALYFCASSAQGGNTEAFFGQGTRLTVV.